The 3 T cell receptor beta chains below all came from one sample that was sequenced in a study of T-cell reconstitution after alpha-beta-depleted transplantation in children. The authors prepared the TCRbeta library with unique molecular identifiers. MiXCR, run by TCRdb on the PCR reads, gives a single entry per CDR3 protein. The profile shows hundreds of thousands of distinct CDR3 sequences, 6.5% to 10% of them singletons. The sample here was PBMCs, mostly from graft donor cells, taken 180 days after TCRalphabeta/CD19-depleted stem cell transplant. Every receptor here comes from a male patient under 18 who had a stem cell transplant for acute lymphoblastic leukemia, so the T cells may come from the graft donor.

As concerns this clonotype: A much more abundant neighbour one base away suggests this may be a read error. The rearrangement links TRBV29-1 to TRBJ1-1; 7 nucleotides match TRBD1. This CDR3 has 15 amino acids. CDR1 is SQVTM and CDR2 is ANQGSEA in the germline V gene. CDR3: CIVPGGKGWVGEAFF. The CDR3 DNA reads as TGCATCGTTCCAGGGGGGAAGGGATGGGTAGGTGAAGCTTTCTTT.

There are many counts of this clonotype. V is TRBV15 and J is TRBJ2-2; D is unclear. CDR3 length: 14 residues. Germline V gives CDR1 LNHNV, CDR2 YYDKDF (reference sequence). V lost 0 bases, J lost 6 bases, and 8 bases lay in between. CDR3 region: CATSRDNAPGELFF. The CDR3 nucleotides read TGTGCCACCAGCAGAGATAATGCTCCCGGGGAGCTGTTTTTT.

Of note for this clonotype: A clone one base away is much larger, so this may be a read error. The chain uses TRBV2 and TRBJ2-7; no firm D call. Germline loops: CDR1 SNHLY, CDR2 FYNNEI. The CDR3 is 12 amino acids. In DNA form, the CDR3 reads TGTCCCAGCATGGACCCCACCTACGAGCAGTACTTC. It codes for CPSMDPTYEQYF. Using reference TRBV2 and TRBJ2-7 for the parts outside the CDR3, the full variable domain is EPEVTQTPSHQVTQMGQEVILRCVPISNHLYFYWYRQILGQKVEFLVSFYNNEISEKSEIFDDQFSVERPDGSNFTLKIRSTKLEDSAMYFCPSMDPTYEQYFGPGTRLTVT.